This T cell receptor (beta chain) emerged from a study of blood T cell repertoires in COVID-19. Looking at the study overall: Acute and convalescent COVID-19 samples came from the United States, Italy and Spain.

In the original workflow: Estimates of nucleated cell counts were drawn from the amplification of reference gene primers. Repertoires were generated with immunoSEQ multiplex PCR, while TCRdb's copy carries only in-frame clones and drops some. V and J calls and clone size are as listed in that table; D and trimming were resolved from the DNA. The repertoire consists of 84,000 or so clones, with 77% occurring once and the leading ten covering over 9.5%. Trimming left V 2 bases short and J 4 bases short, with 10 bases between. CDR1 is MNHEY, CDR2 SMNVEV, per germline (reference sequence). This CDR3 spans 14 amino acids.

The chain joins TRBV27 to TRBJ2-3; a possible D gene is TRBD1 (6 bases). This TCR derives from a human donor in a cohort sampled during active COVID-19. Sequencing input: peripheral blood. The CDR3: CASSLQQGADTQYF. The CDR3 nucleotides read TGTGCCAGCAGTTTACAACAGGGAGCAGATACGCAGTATTTT.